Following are 5 T cell receptor beta chains from one sample sequenced in a study of Ad26.COV2.S vaccination and SARS-CoV-2 variants. Sample treatment: some 19 received Ad26.COV2.S at low or high dose, single or two shots; roughly five received placebo; per-sample allocation not given. The samples date from day 63 after the first vaccine or placebo injection. Here immunoSEQ multiplex PCR was the method, and the copy in TCRdb shows in-frame clones only, minus some. The sample shows hundreds of thousands of clones, roughly 87% of them seen only once. The sample in question was peripheral blood, obtained in a trial of Ad26.COV2.S vaccine versus placebo. These receptor sequences come from a person aged 18 to 59 who received the Ad26.COV2.S COVID-19 vaccine or a placebo.

V and J are TRBV15 and TRBJ2-7; 7 bases fit TRBD1. V gave up 1 base and J gave up 4 bases; unmatched junction bases: 4. The CDR3 is 14 amino acids. Germline V gene data show CDR1 as LNHNV and CDR2 as YYDKDF (reference sequence). The chain's CDR3 is CATSRVGGGYEQYF. DNA of the CDR3: TGTGCCACCAGCAGAGTAGGGGGCGGTTACGAGCAGTACTTC.

This clone has a handful of counts. The CDR3 protein is CAIQGAGNQPQHF. CDR3 DNA: TGTGCCATTCAGGGGGCTGGGAATCAGCCCCAGCATTTT. V usage is TRBV19 and J usage is TRBJ1-5; the match to TRBD1 covers 8 bases. This CDR3 is built from 13 residues. Trimming at V came to 10 bases and at J to 4 bases, leaving 6 bases not matched to a gene. Looked up from germline, CDR1 is LNHDA and CDR2 is SQIVND (reference sequence).

The chain recombines TRBV7-9 with TRBJ1-3, with D unclear. CDR1 and CDR2 (germline): SEHNR, FQNEAQ (reference sequence). Trimming took 5 bases from V and 1 from J, leaving 15 bases between them. This CDR3 has 16 amino acids. The chain's CDR3 is CASSPLRKRSGNTIYF. The CDR3 region has the DNA TGTGCCAGCAGCCCCCTTAGAAAAAGGTCTGGAAACACCATATATTTT.

This clone was seen ten or more times. The V call is TRBV7-8, the J call TRBJ1-2; TRBD1 agrees at 10 bases. The CDR3 has 13 amino acids. CDR1 is SGHVS, CDR2 FQNEAQ, per germline. J lost 10 bases, V lost 5 bases, and 7 bases had no gene match. The CDR3, as DNA: TGTGCCAGCAGCCCCGGACAGGGGGTCGACTACACCTTC. It codes for CASSPGQGVDYTF. Complete variable domain (other parts from reference TRBV7-8 and TRBJ1-2): GAGVSQSPRYKVAKRGQDVALRCDPISGHVSLFWYQQALGQGPEFLTYFQNEAQLDKSGLPSDRFFAERPEGSVSTLKIQRTQQEDSAVYLCASSPGQGVDYTFGSGTRLTVV.

The rearrangement links TRBV9 to TRBJ2-2; 9 bases are a match to TRBD1. Unmatched junction bases numbered 4, after V lost 2 bases and J lost 5 bases. The CDR3 runs 15 residues. From germline, CDR1 is SGDLS and CDR2 YYNGEE. The CDR3 sequence: CASSVRDRVTGELFF. In DNA form, the CDR3 reads TGTGCCAGCAGCGTCCGGGACAGGGTGACCGGGGAGCTGTTTTTT.